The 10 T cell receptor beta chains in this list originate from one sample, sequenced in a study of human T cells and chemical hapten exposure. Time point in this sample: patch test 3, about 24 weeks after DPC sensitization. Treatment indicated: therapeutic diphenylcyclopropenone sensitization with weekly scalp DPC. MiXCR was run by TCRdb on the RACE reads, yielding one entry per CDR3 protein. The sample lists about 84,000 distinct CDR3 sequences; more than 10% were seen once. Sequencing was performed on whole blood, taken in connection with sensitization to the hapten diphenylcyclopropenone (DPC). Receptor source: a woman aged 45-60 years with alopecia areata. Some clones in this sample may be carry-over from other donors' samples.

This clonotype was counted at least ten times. The CDR3 loop is CASSVEQGNTEAFF. The CDR3 DNA is TGTGCCAGCAGCGTAGAGCAGGGTAATACTGAAGCTTTCTTT. The rearrangement links TRBV9 to TRBJ1-1; the D gene is possibly TRBD1 (5 bases). Trimming stripped 0 bases from V and 5 bases from J, with 11 bases between. The CDR3 is 14 residues long. Per the germline V gene, CDR1 is SGDLS and CDR2 is YYNGEE.

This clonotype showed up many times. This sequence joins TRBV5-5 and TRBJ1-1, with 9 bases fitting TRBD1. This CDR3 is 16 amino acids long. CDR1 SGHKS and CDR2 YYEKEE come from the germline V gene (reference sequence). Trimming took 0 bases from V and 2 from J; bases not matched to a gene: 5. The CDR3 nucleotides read TGTGCCAGCAGCTTGGCCCGGGACAGGGAAAACACTGAAGCTTTCTTT. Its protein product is CASSLARDRENTEAFF.

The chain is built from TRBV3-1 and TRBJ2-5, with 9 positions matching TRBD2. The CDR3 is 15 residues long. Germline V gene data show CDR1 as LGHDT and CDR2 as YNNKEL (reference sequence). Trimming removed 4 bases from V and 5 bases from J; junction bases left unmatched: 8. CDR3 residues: CASSLLAGGRETQYF. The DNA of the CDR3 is TGTGCCAGCAGCCTCCTCGCGGGGGGGCGCGAGACCCAGTACTTC.

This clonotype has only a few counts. Here the CDR3 reads CASSQEGRVGGLETQYF. The CDR3 DNA sequence: TGTGCCAGCAGCCAAGAAGGGAGAGTGGGAGGGTTAGAGACCCAGTACTTC. This chain links TRBV4-2 with TRBJ2-5; TRBD2 agrees at 7 bases. The ends lost 0 bases at V and 4 bases at J; junction bases unmatched: 11. The CDR3 contains 17 residues. Germline-derived CDR1 and CDR2 are LGHNA and YNFKEQ.

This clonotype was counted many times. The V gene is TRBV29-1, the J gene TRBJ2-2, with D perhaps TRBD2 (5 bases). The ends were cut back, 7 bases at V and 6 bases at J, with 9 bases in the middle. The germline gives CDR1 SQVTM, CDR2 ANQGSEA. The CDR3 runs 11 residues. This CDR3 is CSAGGAGELFF. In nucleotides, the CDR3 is TGCAGCGCCGGAGGAGCCGGGGAGCTGTTTTTT.

CDR3 in amino acids: CASSQPGGLLQYF. The CDR3 region has the DNA TGTGCCAGCAGCCAACCCGGGGGCCTTTTGCAGTATTTT. The V and J genes are TRBV3-1 and TRBJ2-3, with D perhaps given as TRBD1 or TRBD2 (6 bases each). Looked up from germline, CDR1 is LGHDT and CDR2 is YNNKEL (reference sequence). The CDR3 covers 13 residues. The ends were cut back, 2 bases at V and 11 bases at J, with 14 bases in the middle.

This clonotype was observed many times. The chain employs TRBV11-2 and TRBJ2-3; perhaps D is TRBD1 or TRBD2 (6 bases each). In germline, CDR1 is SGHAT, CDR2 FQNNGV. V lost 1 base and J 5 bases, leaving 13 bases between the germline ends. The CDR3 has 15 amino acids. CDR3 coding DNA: TGTGCCAGCAGCTTAGCTGGGGGGCCGGGAGATACGCAGTATTTT. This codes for CASSLAGGPGDTQYF.

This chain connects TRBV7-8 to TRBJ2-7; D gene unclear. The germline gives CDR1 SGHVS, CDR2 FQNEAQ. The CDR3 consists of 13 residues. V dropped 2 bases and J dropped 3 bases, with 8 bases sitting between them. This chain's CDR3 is CASSLSQIYEQYF. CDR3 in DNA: TGTGCCAGCAGCTTAAGCCAAATCTACGAGCAGTACTTC.

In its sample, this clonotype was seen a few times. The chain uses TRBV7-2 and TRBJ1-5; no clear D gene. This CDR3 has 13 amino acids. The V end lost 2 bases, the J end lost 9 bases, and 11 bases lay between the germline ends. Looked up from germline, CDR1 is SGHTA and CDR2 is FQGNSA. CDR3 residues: CASSLTTRLPQHF. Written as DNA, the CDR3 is TGTGCCAGCAGCTTAACGACTCGGCTGCCCCAGCATTTT.

The CDR3 loop reads CASSLGRPGDSPLHF. The CDR3 DNA reads TGTGCCAGCAGCTTAGGGCGGCCAGGGGATTCACCCCTCCACTTT. The chain links TRBV7-2 to TRBJ1-6, with a tentative D call TRBD1 (6 bases). Trimming removed 1 base from V and 8 bases from J, with 12 bases in between. Germline-derived CDR1 and CDR2 are SGHTA and FQGNSA. The CDR3 runs to 15 residues. The whole variable domain, filled in from reference TRBV7-2 and TRBJ1-6, reads GAGVSQSPSNKVTEKGKDVELRCDPISGHTALYWYRQSLGQGLEFLIYFQGNSAPDKSGLPSDRFSAERTGGSVSTLTIQRTQQEDSAVYLCASSLGRPGDSPLHFGNGTRLTVT.